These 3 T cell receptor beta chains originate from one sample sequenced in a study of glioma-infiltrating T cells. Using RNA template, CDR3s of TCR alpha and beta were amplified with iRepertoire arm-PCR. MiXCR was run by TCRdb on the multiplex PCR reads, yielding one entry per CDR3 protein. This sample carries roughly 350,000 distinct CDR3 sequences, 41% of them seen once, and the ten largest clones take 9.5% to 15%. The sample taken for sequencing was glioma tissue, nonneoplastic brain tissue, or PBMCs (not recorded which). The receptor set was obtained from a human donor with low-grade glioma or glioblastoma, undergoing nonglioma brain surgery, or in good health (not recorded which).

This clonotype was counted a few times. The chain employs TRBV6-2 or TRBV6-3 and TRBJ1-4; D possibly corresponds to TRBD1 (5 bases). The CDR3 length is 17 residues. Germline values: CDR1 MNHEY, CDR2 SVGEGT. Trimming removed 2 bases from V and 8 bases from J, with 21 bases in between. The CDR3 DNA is TGTGCCAGCAGTTACCCCCCCTGGGACCTTGGAAAGGAAAAACTGTTTTTT. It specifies CASSYPPWDLGKEKLFF.

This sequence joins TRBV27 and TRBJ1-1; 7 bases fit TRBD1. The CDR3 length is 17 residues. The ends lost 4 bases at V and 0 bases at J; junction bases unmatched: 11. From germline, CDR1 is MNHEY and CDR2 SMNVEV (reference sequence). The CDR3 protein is CASSSNTGATMNTEAFF. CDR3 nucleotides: TGTGCCAGCAGTTCGAACACAGGGGCCACCATGAACACTGAAGCTTTCTTT.

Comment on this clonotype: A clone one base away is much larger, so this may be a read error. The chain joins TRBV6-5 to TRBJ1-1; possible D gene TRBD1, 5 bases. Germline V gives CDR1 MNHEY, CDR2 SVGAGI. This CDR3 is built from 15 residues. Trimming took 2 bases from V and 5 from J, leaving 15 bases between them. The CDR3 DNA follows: TGTGCCAGCAGTTACCGTCTCCGGGGGAAAACTGAAGCTTTCTTT. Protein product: CASSYRLRGKTEAFF.